A selection of T cell receptor beta chains follows, all from one sample in a study of T cells after yellow fever vaccination. A single record per CDR3 protein comes from TCRdb applying MiXCR to the 5' RACE reads. Among some 600,000 distinct CDR3 sequences listed, 9% to 15% were seen once. The source was PBMCs, collected on the day of the yellow fever booster vaccination. The source is a man aged 30-40 years who received the YFV17D yellow fever vaccine. Both conserved end residues are part of each CDR3. Each record gives: CDR3 DNA, CDR3 protein, J gene, V gene, D gene, clone size. D genes are given only for firm matches. Rows may omit the clone size; those that give it use once, few, many or a size class.

cdr3_nt: TGTGCCAGCAGAGTAAGGGGGGGAAAACTGTTTTTT; cdr3_aa: CASRVRGGKLFF; j_call: TRBJ1-4; v_call: TRBV12-3/TRBV12-4; d_call: -; clone_size: many
cdr3_nt: TGTGCCACCAGCAGAGATGCGACTGACATTGAAGCTTTCTTT; cdr3_aa: CATSRDATDIEAFF; j_call: TRBJ1-1; v_call: TRBV15; d_call: -; clone_size: many
cdr3_nt: TGTGCCAGCAGTTACAGCACTAGCGGGAGAGGGGATACGCAGTATTTT; cdr3_aa: CASSYSTSGRGDTQYF; j_call: TRBJ2-3; v_call: TRBV6-5; d_call: TRBD2; clone_size: -
cdr3_nt: TGTGCCAGCAGCGCCGGACCCGCACGGGACACTGAAGCTTTCTTT; cdr3_aa: CASSAGPARDTEAFF; j_call: TRBJ1-1; v_call: TRBV7-2; d_call: -; clone_size: few
cdr3_nt: TGTGCCAGCAGCCAACTCGATCAGGAGCAGTTCTTC; cdr3_aa: CASSQLDQEQFF; j_call: TRBJ2-1; v_call: TRBV7-9; d_call: -; clone_size: -
cdr3_nt: TGTGCCAGCAGTTACGACCCCCTGCCGCCGAGCTCCTACAATGAGCAGTTCTTC; cdr3_aa: CASSYDPLPPSSYNEQFF; j_call: TRBJ2-1; v_call: TRBV6-5; d_call: -; clone_size: few
cdr3_nt: TGTGCCAGCAGCCTCCTGACAGGGAGCTATGGCTACACCTTC; cdr3_aa: CASSLLTGSYGYTF; j_call: TRBJ1-2; v_call: TRBV7-8; d_call: TRBD1; clone_size: few
cdr3_nt: TGTGCCAGCAGAACCGAGACTAGCAGGTCCGCAGATACGCAGTATTTT; cdr3_aa: CASRTETSRSADTQYF; j_call: TRBJ2-3; v_call: TRBV6-1; d_call: TRBD2; clone_size: many
cdr3_nt: TGTGCCATCAGTGAGAGATCGTTAGATTCACCCCTCCACTTT; cdr3_aa: CAISERSLDSPLHF; j_call: TRBJ1-6; v_call: TRBV10-3; d_call: -; clone_size: -
cdr3_nt: TGTGCCACCAGCATTGGGACCGTCAGCACAGATACGCAGTATTTT; cdr3_aa: CATSIGTVSTDTQYF; j_call: TRBJ2-3; v_call: TRBV15; d_call: -; clone_size: few
cdr3_nt: TGTGCCAGCAGCTTAAGGAGGTCGGATGAGCAGTTCTTC; cdr3_aa: CASSLRRSDEQFF; j_call: TRBJ2-1; v_call: TRBV7-2; d_call: -; clone_size: few
cdr3_nt: TGTGCCAGCAGCGGTGGGACTAGCGGGATTGGAACCGGGGAGCTGTTTTTT; cdr3_aa: CASSGGTSGIGTGELFF; j_call: TRBJ2-2; v_call: TRBV5-5; d_call: TRBD2; clone_size: few
cdr3_nt: TGCAGTGCTAGAGATCCGGAAAAGGGGACCGGGGAGCTGTTTTTT; cdr3_aa: CSARDPEKGTGELFF; j_call: TRBJ2-2; v_call: TRBV20-1; d_call: -; clone_size: few
cdr3_nt: TGTGCCAGCAGCCCCGGGACGGGAGGCACAGATACGCAGTATTTT; cdr3_aa: CASSPGTGGTDTQYF; j_call: TRBJ2-3; v_call: TRBV2; d_call: -; clone_size: many
cdr3_nt: TGCAGTGCTAATTGGAAAAACACTGAAGCTTTCTTT; cdr3_aa: CSANWKNTEAFF; j_call: TRBJ1-1; v_call: TRBV20-1; d_call: -; clone_size: -
cdr3_nt: TGTGCCAGCAGTTGGTTTGGTCCGTGGGACGGGGAGCTGTTTTTT; cdr3_aa: CASSWFGPWDGELFF; j_call: TRBJ2-2; v_call: TRBV6-2/TRBV6-3; d_call: -; clone_size: -
cdr3_nt: TGTGCCAGCCGATCCGAATTGGGGGACGACGAGCAGTACTTC; cdr3_aa: CASRSELGDDEQYF; j_call: TRBJ2-7; v_call: TRBV28; d_call: -; clone_size: few
cdr3_nt: TGTGCCAGCAGCGAGCGACAGGCCCCGAACACCGGGGAGCTGTTTTTT; cdr3_aa: CASSERQAPNTGELFF; j_call: TRBJ2-2; v_call: TRBV9; d_call: -; clone_size: -
cdr3_nt: TGCAGTGCTAGAGATGGTAAAAAGGACAATATGAACACCGGGGAGCTGTTTTTT; cdr3_aa: CSARDGKKDNMNTGELFF; j_call: TRBJ2-2; v_call: TRBV20-1; d_call: -; clone_size: few
cdr3_nt: TGTGCCACCAGTGATTCCGGAAGGGACGAGCAGTACTTC; cdr3_aa: CATSDSGRDEQYF; j_call: TRBJ2-7; v_call: TRBV24-1; d_call: -; clone_size: -